This T cell receptor beta chain was profiled in a study of blood T cell repertoires in COVID-19. As for the study in general: The samples span acute and convalescent COVID-19 from the United States, Italy and Spain. PBMCs, B-cell-depleted T cells, or T cells were the source of the cDNA or gDNA that made up the material.

The table came from immunoSEQ multiplex PCR; TCRdb's copy has only in-frame clones and leaves some out. The table records roughly 220,000 clones, just under 85% of them present only once. Participants were aged roughly 18 to 95 years, lived in 24 US areas, and enrolled virtually. The CDR3 covers 12 residues. Germline lookup yields CDR1 LGHDT and CDR2 YNNKEL (reference sequence). The trim removed 8 bases at V and 7 bases at J, leaving 7 bases unmatched. J is TRBJ2-7 and V is TRBV3-1 (or the pseudogene TRBV3-2); 8 nucleotides align to TRBD2. The TCR originated in a woman aged 40 to 55 with acute COVID-19. Sequencing was performed on PBMCs or T cells enriched from blood (not recorded which). CDR3 residues: CASGRGGLEQYF. The DNA for the CDR3 is TGTGCCAGCGGTCGGGGGGGGTTGGAGCAGTACTTC.